This T cell receptor beta chain is drawn from a study of vaccination effects on CD4 cells after COVID-19. Study-wide context: Participants got two doses of BNT162b2 or mRNA-1273 vaccine. Study conclusions and caveats: Of the vaccine-induced clones from healthy vaccinees, merely 1 of 255 recognized common cold coronaviruses as well.

Of note for this clone: Its matching antigen is unknown.

Expansion with viral peptide pools was applied to antigen-specific CD4+ T cells by the ViraFEST assay prior to sequencing. After more than 8 days in culture, the CD4+ T cells were isolated. Vaccine recipients, nucleocapsid antibody negative, had no prior SARS-CoV-2 infection. The assay was immunoSEQ multiplex PCR, and TCRdb's table has in-frame clones only and misses some. The sample lists 70,000 or so clones; 60% to 85% were seen once. This sequence originates from a human donor who received a COVID-19 vaccine. The sequenced sample was CD4+ T cells from PBMCs cultured with SARS-CoV-2 spike peptides, obtained before COVID-19 vaccination.

CDR3 sequence (DNA): TGTGCCAGCAGCTTAACGGTTTCTACAGGGAACACCGGGGAGCTGTTTTTT. Translated, it gives CASSLTVSTGNTGELFF. This rearrangement joins TRBV7-3 to TRBJ2-2; D possibly corresponds to TRBD1 (5 bases). Between the trimmed V and J ends, which lost 0 bases and 1 base, there was a span of 12 bases. The CDR3 has 17 amino acids. Germline assignment: CDR1 SGHTA and CDR2 FQGTGA. Full variable domain (remainder filled in from reference TRBV7-3 and TRBJ2-2): GAGVSQTPSNKVTEKGKYVELRCDPISGHTALYWYRQSLGQGPEFLIYFQGTGAADDSGLPNDRFFAVRPEGSVSTLKIQRTERGDSAVYLCASSLTVSTGNTGELFFGEGSRLTVL.